The following is a TCR beta chain sequence with its context. The specificity of this receptor is unknown. Base qualities were left out, and no much larger clone turns up one base away. These data come from a study of esophageal squamous cell carcinoma under preoperative chemotherapy (dated by TCRdb to the late 2010s). Broadly, across the study: TCR repertoires were profiled in both peripheral blood T cells and tumor-infiltrating lymphocytes. The effects of paclitaxel-nedaplatin chemotherapy on T-cell receptor repertoires in patients with esophageal squamous cell carcinoma were assessed. A handful of patients with primary esophageal squamous cell carcinoma made up the cohort. Repertoires from samples collected before paclitaxel-nedaplatin therapy were compared with repertoires from samples collected after the therapy. Broader findings and caveats from the paper: After chemotherapy, peripheral T cells showed a significant rise in TCR diversity, whereas tumor-infiltrating lymphocytes did not. Immediate and substantial changes in clonotype frequency were induced by paclitaxel-nedaplatin therapy, and contraction rather than amplification was more likely to be observed among abundant clones. Only four or five patients with esophageal squamous cell carcinoma were analyzed, making for a small cohort. Post-treatment tumor-infiltrating lymphocytes appeared partly derived from peripheral T cells migrating into the tumor, not solely from local clonal changes.

Including cysteine and phenylalanine, the CDR3 has 14 amino acids. Only the CDR3 DNA stays, 42 bases, in frame from base 1. Taken from the germline V gene, the CDR1 and CDR2 loops are SGHTA and FQGNSA. The label giving this sample's time point can be read as: before preoperative PTX-NDP chemotherapy. Paclitaxel-nedaplatin was administered to patients as preoperative chemotherapy before surgery. Receptors were amplified or captured by PCR. The listed sequencing device is HiSeq X Ten. High-throughput sequencing was used to characterize TCR repertoires. TCRdb reran the public reads through fastp at Q25 and MiXCR, keeping productive beta chains. Identical CDR3 protein sequences are pooled into one entry, listed with their most common genes and DNA. Within this sample are roughly 32,000 distinct CDR3 sequences, with 49% of them counted one time only. About 12% of the sample is in the top ten clones.

This chain is built from TRBV7-2 and TRBJ2-4, and 8 bases in between align with TRBD2. This specimen was acquired from a patient given preoperative chemotherapy. The clonotype was recovered from a human donor with esophageal squamous cell carcinoma. The donor label of this sample is uncertain. The DNA reads TGTGCGGGGAGCGGGGGCCGTGAACGAGAGATCCAGTACTTC. The resulting protein is CAGSGGREREIQYF.